A single sample gave rise to the 5 T cell receptor beta chains below, sequenced in a study of T cells in localized non-small cell lung cancer (TCRdb year 2020). The library relied on the immunoSEQ multiplex PCR assay. Entries here come from immuneACCESS through TCRdb and include only in-frame sequences with V and J called. Some clones fail to appear in such tables; in the studies checked, an unresolved V gene covers under half of the shortfall, and the cause of the remainder is unknown. The sample contains about 74,000 clones, 84% of them found a single time. Of the sample, 1.3% falls within the top ten clones. Material: peripheral blood, obtained before any cancer treatment. The source of these receptors is an older female donor with stage I lung adenocarcinoma.

This clone was observed a few times. This chain links TRBV29-1 with TRBJ1-1; D is perhaps TRBD1 (5 bases). V gave up 5 bases and J gave up 3 bases, with 13 bases separating them. The CDR3 spans 13 residues. CDR1 is SQVTM and CDR2 is ANQGSEA in the germline V gene. The CDR3: CSVQGELDTEAFF. The CDR3 DNA sequence: TGCAGCGTTCAAGGGGAGTTGGACACTGAAGCTTTCTTT.

The chain is built from TRBV27 and TRBJ1-3; perhaps TRBD1 as D (5 bases). Germline V gene sequence: CDR1 MNHEY, CDR2 SMNVEV (reference sequence). The CDR3 is 16 residues long. Trimming took off 3 bases at V and 3 bases at J, with 15 bases between the two ends. CDR3 DNA sequence: TGTGCCAGCAGTTTTAGTTTCCCAGGGAATGGAAACACCATATATTTT. As protein: CASSFSFPGNGNTIYF.

The rearrangement joins TRBV6-1 to TRBJ2-7, with TRBD2 matching over 10 bases. J was trimmed by 3 bases and V by 3 bases; bases with no gene match: 2. CDR3 length: 14 residues. Germline V gives CDR1 MNHNS, CDR2 SASEGT. CDR3 nucleotide sequence: TGTGCCAGCAGTGATATAGCGGGAGGCTACGAGCAGTACTTC. Amino acid sequence: CASSDIAGGYEQYF.

The V and J genes are TRBV5-1 and TRBJ2-2; TRBD2 aligns across 9 bases. With 5 bases clipped from V and 7 bases from J, the junction kept 9 bases outside the gene matches. The CDR3 has 15 amino acids. Germline assignment: CDR1 SGHRS and CDR2 YFSETQ. CDR3 in DNA: TGCGCCAGCAGACCGCTAGCGGGGTCGGGCGGGGAGCTGTTTTTT. This codes for CASRPLAGSGGELFF.

The chain recombines TRBV7-9 with TRBJ2-5, with 10 bases lining up with TRBD1. This CDR3 comprises 14 residues. Germline V gives CDR1 SEHNR, CDR2 FQNEAQ (reference sequence). With V trimmed by 0 bases and J by 5 bases, 0 bases remained unmatched. This CDR3 is CASSLAGQGETQYF. The CDR3, as DNA: TGTGCCAGCAGCTTAGCGGGACAGGGGGAGACCCAGTACTTC. The whole variable domain, remainder taken from reference TRBV7-9 and TRBJ2-5, is DTGVSQNPRHKITKRGQNVTFRCDPISEHNRLYWYRQTLGQGPEFLTYFQNEAQLEKSRLLSDRFSAERPKGSFSTLEIQRTEQGDSAMYLCASSLAGQGETQYFGPGTRLLVL.